Sequencing of this T cell receptor (beta chain) was carried out in a study of shared clonotypes between healthy human individuals. Study context: Aged between 18 and 49, the donors were two women and three men. CD8 memory received one plate per donor, CD8 naive two, CD4 memory three and CD4 naive three.

This clone showed up just once. Assay execution proceeded at the deep level. Here immunoSEQ multiplex PCR was the method, and the copy in TCRdb shows in-frame clones only, minus some. The repertoire consists of about 680,000 clones, with about two thirds occurring once and the leading ten covering about 1.7%. All the donors were Caucasian adults who lived in Nashville, Tennessee. The sample comprised memory CD4+ T cells sorted from blood. Sample subset: CD45RA-negative fraction. This clonotype was sampled from a woman aged 25 to 39 in good health.

The CDR3, as DNA: TGTGCCAGTAGTATGGACAGGGGGAATTTGGCTAATGAAAAACTGTTTTTT. This codes for CASSMDRGNLANEKLFF. The J gene is TRBJ1-4, the V gene TRBV19, with 10 bases identical to TRBD1. CDR3 length equals 17 residues. V trimming: 3 bases; J trimming: 3 bases; junction bases outside the gene matches: 7. The germline V gene has CDR1 LNHDA and CDR2 SQIVND (reference sequence).